Listed below are T cell receptor beta chains from one sample, sequenced in a study of CD8 T cells in Susac syndrome. One entry per CDR3 protein results from TCRdb running MiXCR on the immunoSEQ multiplex PCR reads. The sample holds fewer than 150,000 distinct CDR3 sequences; 95% are singletons and the top ten take about 0.18%. The source material was CD8+ T cells from PBMCs. These receptors were taken from a human donor with Susac syndrome. Each CDR3 is given with its conserved first and last residue. The size entry is marked missing in some rows and otherwise reads once, few, many or a size class.

V gene,clone size,J gene,CDR3 protein
TRBV20-1,-,TRBJ2-7,CSARMREGYEQYF
TRBV5-6,-,TRBJ2-7,CASSFGLEQYF
TRBV4-1,-,TRBJ2-3,CASSRALGLNTQYF
TRBV5-4,-,TRBJ2-2,CASSVQGAGELFF
TRBV29-1,-,TRBJ1-1,CSVGGHLNTEAFF
TRBV7-8,-,TRBJ2-7,CASSLVGQGYEQYF
TRBV11-2,-,TRBJ1-2,CASSLGFNYGYTF
TRBV29-1,-,TRBJ2-3,CSVDIGNTQYF
TRBV28,-,TRBJ2-3,CASSEAGNTDTQYF
TRBV29-1,few,TRBJ2-7,CSAGLAGSEQYF
TRBV19,-,TRBJ2-1,CASSLAQGPAYEQFF
TRBV4-1,-,TRBJ2-2,CASSHHGGSTGELFF
TRBV20-1,-,TRBJ1-2,CSARPSQGNYGYTF
TRBV29-1,-,TRBJ2-5,CSVESGLEETQYF
TRBV4-2,-,TRBJ2-7,CASSPQGANEQYF
TRBV25-1,-,TRBJ2-7,CASSEPGYEQYF
TRBV20-1,-,TRBJ2-1,CSARPREGLEQFF
TRBV6-2/TRBV6-3,-,TRBJ2-3,CASSMSDSTDTQYF
TRBV5-4,once,TRBJ2-7,CASGSWSSYEQYF
TRBV20-1,once,TRBJ1-1,CSARDRSAANTEAFF